This T cell receptor (beta chain) originates from a study of breast tumors, draining lymph nodes, adjacent tissues. Study-wide results and caveats: Findings are consistent with lymph node origin and intratumoral expansion of most tumor T cells. Luminal-like breast cancer showed significantly greater tumor-nontumor repertoire similarity than basal-like breast cancer did. Tumor T cell lymph node origin was a supported hypothesis, not proven.

V gave up 1 base and J gave up 9 bases, with 16 bases separating them. The CDR3 loop spans 14 amino acids. CDR1 is SGHRS, CDR2 YFSETQ, per germline. Breast cancer patients provided tissue from their axillary draining lymph nodes. Using its own MiXCR run on the multiplex PCR reads, TCRdb lists one record per CDR3 protein. The data hold more than 80,000 distinct CDR3 sequences, with under 40% observed a single time. A remark on this clonotype: As yet, its antigen is unknown. Being one base from a much bigger clone, this may be a read error.

The clonotype was recovered from a female donor with breast cancer. Some clones in this sample may be carry-over from other donors' samples. Material: axillary lymph node tissue. The V call is TRBV5-1, the J call TRBJ2-5; D is undetermined. Here the CDR3 reads CASSLSQNEEPQYF. CDR3 sequence (DNA): TGCGCCAGCAGCTTGTCCCAGAACGAGGAGCCCCAGTACTTC.